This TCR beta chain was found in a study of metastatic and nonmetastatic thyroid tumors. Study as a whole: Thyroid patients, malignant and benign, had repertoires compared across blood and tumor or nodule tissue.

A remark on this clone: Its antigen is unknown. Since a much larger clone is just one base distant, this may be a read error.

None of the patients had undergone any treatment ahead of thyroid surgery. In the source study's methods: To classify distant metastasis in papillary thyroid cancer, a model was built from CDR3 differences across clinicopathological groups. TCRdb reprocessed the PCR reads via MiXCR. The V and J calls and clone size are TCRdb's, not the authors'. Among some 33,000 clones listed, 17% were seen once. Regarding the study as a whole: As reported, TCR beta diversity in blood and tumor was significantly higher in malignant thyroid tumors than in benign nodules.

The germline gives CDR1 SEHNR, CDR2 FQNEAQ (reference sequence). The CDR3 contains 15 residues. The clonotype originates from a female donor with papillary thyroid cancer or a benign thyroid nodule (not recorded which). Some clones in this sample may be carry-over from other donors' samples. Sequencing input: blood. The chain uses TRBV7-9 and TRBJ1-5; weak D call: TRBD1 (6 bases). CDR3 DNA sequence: TGTGCCAGCAGCTTAGACAGGGAGGCAAATCAGCCCCGGCATTTT. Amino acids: CASSLDREANQPRHF.